These T cell receptor beta chains were read from a single sample in a study of T-cell memory formation after mild COVID-19. From the 5' RACE reads, TCRdb called clonotypes with MiXCR, one entry per CDR3 protein. The sample carries roughly 280,000 distinct CDR3 sequences, roughly 8.2% recorded once. Sequencing input: PBMCs or a T cell subset sorted from them (not recorded which). The receptors were gathered from a man between 18 and 35 years old who had mild COVID-19 (a few samples of this study predate the infection). Cell type and time point are not known. The CDR3 runs from the conserved cysteine through the conserved F or W. The D gene is left open where the match is weak. The size of a clone is reported for some rows only, either as once, few or many, or as a class for expanded clones.

TRBD2 | TRBJ2-1 | many | 16 | TRBV24-1 | CATSDASAGGPSEQFF | TGTGCCACCAGTGATGCGTCAGCGGGGGGGCCCAGTGAGCAGTTCTTC
NA | TRBJ2-2 | few | 12 | TRBV7-9 | CAFDRTTGELFF | TGTGCCTTCGATAGGACCACCGGGGAGCTGTTTTTT
NA | TRBJ2-7 | NA | 15 | TRBV12-3/TRBV12-4 | CASSPFSGRSYEQYF | TGTGCCAGCAGTCCCTTTTCTGGGAGGTCCTACGAGCAGTACTTC
NA | TRBJ1-3 | few | 18 | TRBV4-1 | CASSRMTQGLGPGNTIYF | TGCGCCAGCAGCCGGATGACACAGGGTCTCGGCCCTGGAAACACCATATATTTT
NA | TRBJ1-1 | NA | 16 | TRBV4-1 | CASSLLQVGQNTEAFF | TGCGCCAGCAGCTTACTCCAGGTCGGCCAGAACACTGAAGCTTTCTTT
TRBD1 | TRBJ1-4 | many | 14 | TRBV7-2 | CASSLDGTDEKLFF | TGTGCCAGCAGCTTAGACGGGACAGATGAAAAACTGTTTTTT
NA | TRBJ2-3 | many | 13 | TRBV11-2 | CASSLRRADTQYF | TGTGCCAGCAGCTTACGGAGGGCAGATACGCAGTATTTT
NA | TRBJ2-3 | many | 15 | TRBV9 | CASSVSRAGTDTQYF | TGTGCCAGCAGCGTCTCGCGCGCGGGCACAGATACGCAGTATTTT
NA | TRBJ2-5 | many | 14 | TRBV5-1 | CASRGLTGQETQYF | TGCGCCAGCAGGGGGCTAACGGGGCAAGAGACCCAGTACTTC
NA | TRBJ1-2 | NA | 13 | TRBV30 | CAWSDGRVYGYTF | TGTGCCTGGAGTGATGGCAGGGTCTATGGCTACACCTTC
NA | TRBJ1-2 | few | 13 | TRBV12-3/TRBV12-4 | CASSLFPSGGYTF | TGTGCCAGCAGTTTGTTCCCCTCGGGGGGCTACACCTTC
NA | TRBJ2-5 | few | 15 | TRBV4-1 | CASSSPQGGQETQYF | TGCGCCAGCAGCTCCCCCCAGGGGGGGCAAGAGACCCAGTACTTC
TRBD1 | TRBJ2-2 | NA | 15 | TRBV4-3 | CASSSNYRGGGELFF | TGCGCCAGCAGCTCCAACTACAGGGGTGGCGGGGAGCTGTTTTTT
TRBD2 | TRBJ2-1 | many | 14 | TRBV5-1 | CASSNGGSYNEQFF | TGCGCCAGCAGCAACGGGGGGTCCTACAATGAGCAGTTCTTC
NA | TRBJ1-2 | NA | 15 | TRBV9 | CASSPQIRGNYGYTF | TGTGCCAGCAGCCCCCAGATCCGCGGTAACTATGGCTACACCTTC
TRBD1 | TRBJ2-7 | NA | 13 | TRBV12-3/TRBV12-4 | CASSSRGTGEQYF | TGTGCCAGCAGTTCAAGGGGGACAGGAGAGCAGTACTTC
NA | TRBJ2-1 | few | 12 | TRBV5-1 | CATSPRGWEQFF | TGCGCCACCTCGCCCCGGGGCTGGGAGCAGTTCTTC
TRBD2 | TRBJ2-3 | few | 13 | TRBV20-1 | CSALAGVTDTQYF | TGCAGTGCTCTAGCGGGGGTCACAGATACGCAGTATTTT
NA | TRBJ2-2 | NA | 16 | TRBV5-1 | CASSLVARADTGELFF | TGCGCCAGCAGCTTGGTCGCCAGGGCGGACACCGGGGAGCTGTTTTTT
TRBD1 | TRBJ1-1 | few | 15 | TRBV6-4 | CASSDDSATGQGAFF | TGTGCCAGCAGTGACGACTCCGCGACAGGGCAGGGAGCTTTCTTT
TRBD1 | TRBJ2-3 | NA | 15 | TRBV7-9 | CASSGRQGRTDTQYF | TGTGCCAGCAGCGGGCGACAGGGCCGCACAGATACGCAGTATTTT
NA | TRBJ1-1 | many | 14 | TRBV7-2 | CASRLRVLNTEAFF | TGTGCCAGCAGACTCAGGGTTCTGAACACTGAAGCTTTCTTT
NA | TRBJ2-1 | NA | 14 | TRBV11-2 | CASSSGDLYNEQFF | TGTGCCAGCAGCTCCGGGGACCTTTACAATGAGCAGTTCTTC
TRBD1 | TRBJ1-5 | many | 14 | TRBV5-1 | CASSEQGAGQPQHF | TGCGCCAGCAGCGAACAGGGGGCCGGTCAGCCCCAGCATTTT
NA | TRBJ2-4 | many | 15 | TRBV24-1 | CATSDLGWDGRGSYF | TGTGCCACCAGTGATTTGGGATGGGACGGCAGAGGCTCGTACTTC
NA | TRBJ2-7 | NA | 14 | TRBV4-2 | CASSQETGMVEQYF | TGTGCCAGCAGCCAGGAAACAGGGATGGTCGAGCAGTACTTC
NA | TRBJ2-1 | NA | 13 | TRBV5-6 | CASRRRVFNEQFF | TGTGCCAGCAGACGGCGGGTATTCAATGAGCAGTTCTTC
NA | TRBJ1-2 | few | 13 | TRBV7-3 | CASSLRGVEGYTF | TGTGCCAGCAGCTTAAGAGGGGTTGAAGGCTACACCTTC
NA | TRBJ2-3 | many | 15 | TRBV9 | CASSVFSGNADTQYF | TGTGCCAGCAGCGTCTTTAGTGGGAACGCAGATACGCAGTATTTT
TRBD2 | TRBJ2-1 | NA | 15 | TRBV5-1 | CASSPRKTSGGVEFF | TGCGCCAGCAGCCCTCGGAAGACTAGCGGGGGTGTGGAGTTCTTC
NA | TRBJ2-2 | few | 15 | TRBV3-1 | CASSQGIPNTGELFF | TGTGCCAGCAGCCAGGGGATCCCGAACACCGGGGAGCTGTTTTTT
TRBD1 | TRBJ1-2 | few | 16 | TRBV9 | CASSVGGTGSKYGYTF | TGTGCCAGCAGCGTAGGGGGGACAGGGTCGAAGTATGGCTACACCTTC
NA | TRBJ2-1 | few | 14 | TRBV5-1 | CASSPSRSYNEQFF | TGCGCCAGCAGCCCATCCCGCAGCTACAATGAGCAGTTCTTC
NA | TRBJ1-5 | few | 15 | TRBV9 | CASSVEAGSLQPQHF | TGTGCCAGCAGCGTAGAAGCAGGGTCGCTTCAGCCCCAGCATTTT
TRBD1 | TRBJ1-1 | NA | 12 | TRBV29-1 | CSGGTGGTEAFF | TGCAGCGGGGGGACAGGAGGAACTGAAGCTTTCTTT
NA | TRBJ2-5 | NA | 12 | TRBV12-3/TRBV12-4 | CASSWGAETQYF | TGTGCCAGCAGTTGGGGGGCTGAGACCCAGTACTTC
NA | TRBJ2-7 | many | 14 | TRBV10-3 | CAISVGGSSYEQYF | TGTGCCATCAGTGTAGGGGGTAGCTCCTACGAGCAGTACTTC
NA | TRBJ2-1 | many | 14 | TRBV12-3/TRBV12-4 | CASSLMGVYNEQFF | TGTGCCAGCAGTTTAATGGGCGTGTACAATGAGCAGTTCTTC
NA | TRBJ1-1 | few | 11 | TRBV6-2/TRBV6-3 | CASSRQTRAFF | TGTGCCAGCAGCAGACAGACAAGAGCTTTCTTT
TRBD2 | TRBJ2-1 | large | 12 | TRBV27 | CATGTRGGGRFF | TGTGCCACCGGGACTAGAGGGGGGGGTCGGTTCTTC
TRBD2 | TRBJ2-3 | NA | 15 | TRBV3-1 | CASRRGGAGADTQYF | TGTGCCAGCAGACGCGGGGGGGCCGGCGCCGATACGCAGTATTTT
TRBD2 | TRBJ2-7 | few | 14 | TRBV4-3 | CASSQDIAGVEQYF | TGCGCCAGCAGCCAAGATATTGCGGGGGTCGAGCAGTACTTC
TRBD1 | TRBJ2-5 | NA | 17 | TRBV5-1 | CASSAGQGGGGGETQYF | TGCGCCAGCAGCGCGGGACAGGGTGGAGGAGGGGGAGAGACCCAGTACTTC
NA | TRBJ2-7 | many | 16 | TRBV6-5 | CASSYSELGGTYEQYF | TGTGCCAGCAGTTACTCGGAGCTAGGGGGGACCTACGAGCAGTACTTC
NA | TRBJ2-3 | few | 12 | TRBV20-1 | CSANPGTDTQYF | TGCAGTGCCAACCCCGGGACAGATACGCAGTATTTT
NA | TRBJ1-4 | NA | 15 | TRBV7-2 | CASSWVGATNEKLFF | TGTGCCAGCAGCTGGGTGGGGGCAACTAATGAAAAACTGTTTTTT
NA | TRBJ2-3 | NA | 14 | TRBV2 | CASSEGRFTDTQYF | TGTGCCAGCAGTGAAGGGCGGTTCACAGATACGCAGTATTTT